This entry concerns a single TCR beta chain. Its specificity is not known. No conserved phenylalanine or tryptophan ends this CDR3, so it is likely a read error. TCRdb analysed the 5' RACE reads with MiXCR anew, one entry per CDR3 protein. The sample consists of 40,000 to 65,000 distinct CDR3 sequences, roughly 22% of them appearing once. Study results and limitations: Tumor Treg TCRs overlapped most with tumor naive CD4+ cells.

This sequence originates from a female donor with breast cancer. The sequencing sample was made of tumor-infiltrating naive CD4+ T cells sorted from the breast tumor. The subset denotes: naive CD4+ T cells, CD4+CD45RA+CD25-.

The CDR3 nucleotides are TGTGCCAGCAGCTTGGGAACGGGGGTGGGGACTGAAGCTTTCCTT. Amino acid sequence: CASSLGTGVGTEAFL. The rearrangement uses TRBV5-5 and TRBJ1-1; D is possibly TRBD1 (5 bases). Germline assignment: CDR1 SGHKS and CDR2 YYEKEE (reference sequence). This CDR3 spans 15 amino acids. The V and J ends lost 0 bases and 5 bases respectively, with 14 bases between them.